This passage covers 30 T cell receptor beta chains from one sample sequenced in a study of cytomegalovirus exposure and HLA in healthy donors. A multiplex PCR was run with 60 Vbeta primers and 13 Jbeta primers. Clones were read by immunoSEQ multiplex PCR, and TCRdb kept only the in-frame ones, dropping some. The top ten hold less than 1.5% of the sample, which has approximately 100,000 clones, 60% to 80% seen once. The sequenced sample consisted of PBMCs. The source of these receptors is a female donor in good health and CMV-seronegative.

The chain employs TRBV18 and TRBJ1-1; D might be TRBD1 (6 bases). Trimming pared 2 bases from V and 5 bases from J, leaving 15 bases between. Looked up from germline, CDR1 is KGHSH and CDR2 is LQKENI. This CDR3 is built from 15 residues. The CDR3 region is CASSPVSGAGTEAFF. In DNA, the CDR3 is TGTGCCAGCTCACCAGTTTCAGGGGCTGGGACTGAAGCTTTCTTT.

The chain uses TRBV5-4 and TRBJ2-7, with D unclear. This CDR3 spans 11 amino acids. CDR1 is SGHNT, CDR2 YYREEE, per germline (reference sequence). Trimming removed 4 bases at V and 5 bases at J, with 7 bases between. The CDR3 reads CASSDTHEQYF. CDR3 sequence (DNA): TGTGCCAGCAGCGACACCCACGAGCAGTACTTC. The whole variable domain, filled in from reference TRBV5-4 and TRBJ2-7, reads ETGVTQSPTHLIKTRGQQVTLRCSSQSGHNTVSWYQQALGQGPQFIFQYYREEENGRGNFPPRFSGLQFPNYSSELNVNALELDDSALYLCASSDTHEQYFGPGTRLTVT.

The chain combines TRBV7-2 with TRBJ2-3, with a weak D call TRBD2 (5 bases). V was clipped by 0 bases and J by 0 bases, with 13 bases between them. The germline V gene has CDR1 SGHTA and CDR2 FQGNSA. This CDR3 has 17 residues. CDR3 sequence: CASSLAGPGSSTDTQYF. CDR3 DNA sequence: TGTGCCAGCAGCTTAGCGGGCCCGGGGTCTAGCACAGATACGCAGTATTTT.

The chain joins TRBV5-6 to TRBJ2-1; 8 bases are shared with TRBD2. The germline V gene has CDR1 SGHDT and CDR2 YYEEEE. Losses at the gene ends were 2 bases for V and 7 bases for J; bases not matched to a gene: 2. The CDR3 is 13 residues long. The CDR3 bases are TGTGCCAGCAGCTTCCGGGGGGGGAATGAGCAGTTCTTC. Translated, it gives CASSFRGGNEQFF.

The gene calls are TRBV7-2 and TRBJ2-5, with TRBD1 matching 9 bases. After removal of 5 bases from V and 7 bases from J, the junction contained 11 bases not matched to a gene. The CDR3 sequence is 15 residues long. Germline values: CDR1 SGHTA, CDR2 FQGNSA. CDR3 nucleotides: TGTGCCAGCAGCCAGGACAGGGGAAGTTATGGGACCCAGTACTTC. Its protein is CASSQDRGSYGTQYF.

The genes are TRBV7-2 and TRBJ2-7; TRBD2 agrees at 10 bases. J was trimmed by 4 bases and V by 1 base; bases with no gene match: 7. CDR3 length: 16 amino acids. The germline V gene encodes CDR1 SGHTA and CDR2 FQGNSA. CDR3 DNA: TGTGCCAGCAGCTTAGGAGCGGGAGGGCCTCTTTACGAGCAGTACTTC. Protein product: CASSLGAGGPLYEQYF.

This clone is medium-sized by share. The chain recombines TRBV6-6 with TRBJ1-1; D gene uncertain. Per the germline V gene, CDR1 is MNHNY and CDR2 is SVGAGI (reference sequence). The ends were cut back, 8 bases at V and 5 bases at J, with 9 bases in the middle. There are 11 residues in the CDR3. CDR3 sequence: CASSSGTEAFF. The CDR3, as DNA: TGTGCCAGCTCTAGTGGGACTGAAGCTTTCTTT.

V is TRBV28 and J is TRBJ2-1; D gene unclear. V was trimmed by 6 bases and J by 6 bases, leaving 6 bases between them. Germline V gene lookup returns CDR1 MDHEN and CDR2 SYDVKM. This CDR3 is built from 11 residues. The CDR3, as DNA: TGTGCCAGCAGCCCTCCCAATGAGCAGTTCTTC. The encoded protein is CASSPPNEQFF.

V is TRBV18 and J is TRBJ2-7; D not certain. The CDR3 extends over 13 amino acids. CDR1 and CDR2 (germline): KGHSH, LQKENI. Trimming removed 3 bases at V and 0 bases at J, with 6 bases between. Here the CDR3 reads CASSPASSYEQYF. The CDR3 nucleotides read TGTGCCAGCTCACCGGCTAGCTCCTACGAGCAGTACTTC.

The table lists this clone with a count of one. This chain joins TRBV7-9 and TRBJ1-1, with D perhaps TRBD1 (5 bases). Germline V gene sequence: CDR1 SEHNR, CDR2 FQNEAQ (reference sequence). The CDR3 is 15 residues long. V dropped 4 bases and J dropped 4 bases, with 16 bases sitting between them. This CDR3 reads CASSSSRASATEAFF. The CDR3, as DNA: TGTGCCAGCAGCTCCTCCAGGGCGAGTGCCACTGAAGCTTTCTTT.

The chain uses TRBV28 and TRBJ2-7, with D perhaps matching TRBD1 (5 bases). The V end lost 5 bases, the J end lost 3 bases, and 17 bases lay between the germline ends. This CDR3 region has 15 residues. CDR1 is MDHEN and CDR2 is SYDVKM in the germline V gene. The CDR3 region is CASSESSNRIYEQYF. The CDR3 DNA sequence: TGTGCCAGCAGTGAATCGTCTAACAGGATCTACGAGCAGTACTTC.

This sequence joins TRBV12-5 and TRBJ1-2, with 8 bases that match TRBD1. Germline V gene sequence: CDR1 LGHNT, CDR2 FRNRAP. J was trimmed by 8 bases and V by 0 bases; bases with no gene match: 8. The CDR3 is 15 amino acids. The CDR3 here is CASGLVQGGSTGYTF. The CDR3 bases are TGTGCTAGTGGTTTGGTACAGGGGGGCTCCACCGGCTACACCTTC.

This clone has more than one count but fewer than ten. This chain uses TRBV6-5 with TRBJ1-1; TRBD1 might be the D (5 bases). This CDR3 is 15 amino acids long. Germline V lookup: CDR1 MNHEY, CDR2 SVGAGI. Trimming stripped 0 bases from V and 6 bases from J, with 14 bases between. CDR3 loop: CASSYSIAGKPEAFF. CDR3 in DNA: TGTGCCAGCAGTTACTCGATAGCAGGGAAACCTGAAGCTTTCTTT.

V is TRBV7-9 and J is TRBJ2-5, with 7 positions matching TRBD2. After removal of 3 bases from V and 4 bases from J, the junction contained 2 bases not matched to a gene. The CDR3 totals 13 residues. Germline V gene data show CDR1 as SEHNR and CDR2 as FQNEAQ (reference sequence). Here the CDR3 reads CASSFPSGETQYF. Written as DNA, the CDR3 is TGTGCCAGCAGCTTCCCTAGCGGAGAGACCCAGTACTTC.

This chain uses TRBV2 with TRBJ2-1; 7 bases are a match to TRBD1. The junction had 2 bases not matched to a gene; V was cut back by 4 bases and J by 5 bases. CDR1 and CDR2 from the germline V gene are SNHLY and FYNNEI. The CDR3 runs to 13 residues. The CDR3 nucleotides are TGTGCCAGCAGTGGGGACAGTCACAATGAGCAGTTCTTC. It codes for CASSGDSHNEQFF. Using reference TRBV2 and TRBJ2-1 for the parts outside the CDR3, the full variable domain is EPEVTQTPSHQVTQMGQEVILRCVPISNHLYFYWYRQILGQKVEFLVSFYNNEISEKSEIFDDQFSVERPDGSNFTLKIRSTKLEDSAMYFCASSGDSHNEQFFGPGTRLTVL.

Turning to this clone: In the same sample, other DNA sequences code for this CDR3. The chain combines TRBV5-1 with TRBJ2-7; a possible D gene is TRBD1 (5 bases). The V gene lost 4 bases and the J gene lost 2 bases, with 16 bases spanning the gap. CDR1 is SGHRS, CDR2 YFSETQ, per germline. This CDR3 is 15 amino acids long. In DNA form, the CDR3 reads TGCGCCAGCAGCCTGGCCCCGACAGAGACCTACGAGCAGTACTTC. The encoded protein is CASSLAPTETYEQYF.

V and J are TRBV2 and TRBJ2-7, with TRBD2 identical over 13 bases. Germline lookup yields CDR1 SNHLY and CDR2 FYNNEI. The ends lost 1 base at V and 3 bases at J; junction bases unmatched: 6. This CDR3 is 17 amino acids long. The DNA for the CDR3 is TGTGCCAGCAGTGAAGGGACTAGCGGGAGTATGGTCTACGAGCAGTACTTC. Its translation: CASSEGTSGSMVYEQYF.

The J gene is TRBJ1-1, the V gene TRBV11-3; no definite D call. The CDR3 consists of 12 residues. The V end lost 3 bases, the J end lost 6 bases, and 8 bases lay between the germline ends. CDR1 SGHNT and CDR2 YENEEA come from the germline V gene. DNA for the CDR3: TGTGCCAGCAGCTTTAGTATGGCTGAAGCTTTCTTT. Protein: CASSFSMAEAFF.

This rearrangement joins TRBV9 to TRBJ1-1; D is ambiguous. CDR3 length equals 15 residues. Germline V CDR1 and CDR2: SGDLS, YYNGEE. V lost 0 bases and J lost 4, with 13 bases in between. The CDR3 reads CASSVDWSGGTEAFF. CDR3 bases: TGTGCCAGCAGCGTAGATTGGTCAGGAGGCACTGAAGCTTTCTTT.

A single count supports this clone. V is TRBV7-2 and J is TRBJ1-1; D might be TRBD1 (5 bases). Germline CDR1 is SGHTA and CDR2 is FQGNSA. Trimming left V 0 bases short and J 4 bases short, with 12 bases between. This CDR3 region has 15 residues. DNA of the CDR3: TGTGCCAGCAGCTTAGCAAAGGGGTTGAGCACTGAAGCTTTCTTT. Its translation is CASSLAKGLSTEAFF.

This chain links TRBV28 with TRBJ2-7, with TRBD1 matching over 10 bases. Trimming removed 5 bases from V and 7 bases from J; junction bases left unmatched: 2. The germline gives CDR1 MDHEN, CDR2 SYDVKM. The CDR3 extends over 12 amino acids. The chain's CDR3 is CASSGTGDEQYF. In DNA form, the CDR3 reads TGTGCCAGCAGTGGGACAGGGGATGAGCAGTACTTC.

This chain's CDR3 is CASSLVGSGGGDEQFF. The DNA for the CDR3 is TGTGCCAGCAGCTTAGTGGGTAGCGGGGGGGGAGATGAGCAGTTCTTC. The chain has TRBV13 and TRBJ2-1; the match to TRBD2 covers 11 bases. The CDR3 runs 16 residues. The germline gives CDR1 PRHDT, CDR2 FYEKMQ (reference sequence). V gave up 1 base and J gave up 8 bases; unmatched junction bases: 7.

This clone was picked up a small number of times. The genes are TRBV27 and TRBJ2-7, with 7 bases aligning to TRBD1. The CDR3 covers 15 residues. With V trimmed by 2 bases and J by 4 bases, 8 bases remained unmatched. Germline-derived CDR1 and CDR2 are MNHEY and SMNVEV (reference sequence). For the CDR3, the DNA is TGTGCCAGCAGTTTAAAAGGGACAGACCTGTACGAGCAGTACTTC. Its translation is CASSLKGTDLYEQYF.

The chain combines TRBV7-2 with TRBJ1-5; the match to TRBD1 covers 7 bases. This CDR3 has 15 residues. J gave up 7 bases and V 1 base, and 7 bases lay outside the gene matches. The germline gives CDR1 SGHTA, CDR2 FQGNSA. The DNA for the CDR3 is TGTGCCAGCAGCTTAGTTCTTACAGGGGACCAGCCCCAGCATTTT. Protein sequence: CASSLVLTGDQPQHF.

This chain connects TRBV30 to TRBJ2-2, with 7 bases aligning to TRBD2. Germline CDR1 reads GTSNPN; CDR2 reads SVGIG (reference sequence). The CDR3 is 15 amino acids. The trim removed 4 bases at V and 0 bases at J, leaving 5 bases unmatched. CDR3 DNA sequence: TGTGCCTGGACTGGGGGGGGTTCGAACACCGGGGAGCTGTTTTTT. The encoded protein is CAWTGGGSNTGELFF.

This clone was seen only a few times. In DNA, the CDR3 is TGTGCCAGCAGCTCGTGGGACAGGGAGAACTATGGCTACACCTTC. Protein sequence: CASSSWDRENYGYTF. The genes are TRBV11-3 and TRBJ1-2, with 9 bases fitting TRBD1. Germline lookup yields CDR1 SGHNT and CDR2 YENEEA. With V trimmed by 4 bases and J by 2 bases, 5 bases remained unmatched. The CDR3 runs 15 residues.

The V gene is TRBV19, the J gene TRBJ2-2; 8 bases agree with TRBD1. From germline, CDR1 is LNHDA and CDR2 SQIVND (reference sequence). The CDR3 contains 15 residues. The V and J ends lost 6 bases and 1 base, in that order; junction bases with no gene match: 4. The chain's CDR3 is CASRLRGQNTGELFF. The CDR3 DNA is TGTGCCAGTAGACTCAGGGGGCAGAACACCGGGGAGCTGTTTTTT.

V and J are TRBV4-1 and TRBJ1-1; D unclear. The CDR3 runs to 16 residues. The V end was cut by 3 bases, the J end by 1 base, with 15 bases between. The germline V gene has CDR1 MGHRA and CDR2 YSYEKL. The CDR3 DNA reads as TGCGCCAGCAGCCAGACGATCACGAGAGGGAACACTGAAGCTTTCTTT. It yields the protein CASSQTITRGNTEAFF.

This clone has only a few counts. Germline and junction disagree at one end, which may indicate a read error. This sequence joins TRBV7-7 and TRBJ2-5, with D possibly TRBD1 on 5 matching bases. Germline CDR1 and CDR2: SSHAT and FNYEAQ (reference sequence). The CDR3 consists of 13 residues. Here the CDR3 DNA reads TGTGCTAGCAGCTTAGGGGCAGGGGAGACCCAGTACTTC. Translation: CASSLGAGETQYF.

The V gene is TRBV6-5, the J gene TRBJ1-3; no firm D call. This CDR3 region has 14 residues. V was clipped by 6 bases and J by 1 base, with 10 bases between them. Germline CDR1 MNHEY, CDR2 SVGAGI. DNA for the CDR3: TGTGCCAGCAGCCCGACGGGGTCTGGAAACACCATATATTTT. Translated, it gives CASSPTGSGNTIYF.